This passage covers 31 T cell receptor beta chains from one sample sequenced in a study of T cell clones after liver transplantation. Profiling relied on immunoSEQ multiplex PCR, and the TCRdb table lists in-frame clones only, not all of them. The sample lists roughly 6,100 clones, 81% occurring once. The starting material was CD8+ T cells from blood, obtained before liver transplant. The receptors derive from a human donor who received a liver transplant.

This chain links TRBV7-3 with TRBJ2-1; no reliable D call. The CDR3 has 13 amino acids. Trimming cost V 2 bases and J 7 bases, with 9 bases left between them. The germline V gene encodes CDR1 SGHTA and CDR2 FQGTGA. This CDR3 is CASSLPGQNEQFF. The CDR3 DNA reads TGTGCCAGCAGCTTACCCGGTCAGAATGAGCAGTTCTTC.

This chain uses TRBV19 with TRBJ2-7; the D gene is possibly TRBD2 (5 bases). There are 16 residues in the CDR3. Germline values: CDR1 LNHDA, CDR2 SQIVND (reference sequence). Trimming shortened V by 7 bases and J by 6 bases, and 25 bases separated the two germline ends. As DNA, the CDR3 is TGTGCCAGTACCACATCGAGCGGCGGAAGGTTGGGCGAGCAGTACTTC. Encoded protein: CASTTSSGGRLGEQYF.

This clone has more than one count but fewer than ten. The chain is built from TRBV27 and TRBJ2-1, with TRBD2 as a possible D gene (5 bases). This CDR3 spans 15 amino acids. The ends were cut back, 8 bases at V and 2 bases at J, with 16 bases in the middle. The V gene's germline CDR1 is MNHEY and CDR2 SMNVEV (reference sequence). In nucleotides, the CDR3 is TGTGCCAGCGCTAGCCCCCCGGGCGCCTACAATGAGCAGTTCTTC. It yields the protein CASASPPGAYNEQFF.

This clone was seen just once. J is TRBJ2-7 and V is TRBV15; 9 positions agree with TRBD1. The CDR3 extends over 12 amino acids. V was pared by 9 bases and J by 2 bases, with 2 bases of the junction left unmatched. Germline V gives CDR1 LNHNV, CDR2 YYDKDF (reference sequence). The CDR3 here is CATGQGAYEQYF. In DNA form, the CDR3 reads TGTGCCACGGGACAGGGTGCCTACGAGCAGTACTTC.

The rearrangement uses TRBV7-9 and TRBJ2-2, with unresolved D. V lost 4 bases and J lost 5, with 5 bases in between. Per the germline V gene, CDR1 is SEHNR and CDR2 is FQNEAQ (reference sequence). CDR3 length equals 12 residues. CDR3 sequence: CASSSETGELFF. CDR3 nucleotide sequence: TGTGCCAGCAGCTCGGAGACCGGGGAGCTGTTTTTT.

This clone was seen just once. The chain combines TRBV7-6 with TRBJ2-1; 8 positions agree with TRBD2. Germline V CDR1 and CDR2: SGHVS, FNYEAQ. With 2 bases clipped from V and 5 bases from J, the junction kept 5 bases outside the gene matches. CDR3 length: 15 residues. The CDR3 region is CASSLISGENNEQFF. The CDR3 coding sequence is TGTGCCAGCAGCTTAATTAGCGGGGAGAACAATGAGCAGTTCTTC.

The rearrangement links TRBV5-4 to TRBJ2-7; TRBD2 might be the D (5 bases). Germline V gene data show CDR1 as SGHNT and CDR2 as YYREEE (reference sequence). V shed 4 bases and J shed 5 bases, with 16 bases lying between them. This CDR3 region has 14 residues. In DNA, the CDR3 is TGTGCCAGCAGCCGATCGGGGAGTCCCAACGAGCAGTACTTC. It encodes CASSRSGSPNEQYF.

This sequence joins TRBV30 and TRBJ2-7; TRBD2 is a possible D gene (5 bases). Germline V gives CDR1 GTSNPN, CDR2 SVGIG (reference sequence). The germline V and J ends were trimmed by 1 base and 7 bases, with 11 bases remaining between them. This CDR3 contains 12 residues. CDR3 DNA: TGTGCCTGGAGTGATGACGGGAAAGAGCAGTACTTC. This gives the protein CAWSDDGKEQYF. Using reference TRBV30 and TRBJ2-7 for the parts outside the CDR3, the full variable domain is SQTIHQWPATLVQPVGSPLSLECTVEGTSNPNLYWYRQAAGRGLQLLFYSVGIGQISSEVPQNLSASRPQDRQFILSSKKLLLSDSGFYLCAWSDDGKEQYFGPGTRLTVT.

The rearrangement uses TRBV28 and TRBJ1-2, with D unclear. Germline V gene sequence: CDR1 MDHEN, CDR2 SYDVKM. V was clipped by 3 bases and J by 7 bases, with 6 bases between them. The CDR3 extends over 11 amino acids. The CDR3 loop is CASSFYSGYTF. The CDR3 DNA follows: TGTGCCAGCAGTTTTTACTCTGGCTACACCTTC.

The table lists this clone with a few counts. The chain carries TRBV5-1 and TRBJ2-7, with TRBD2 identical over 7 bases. V trimming: 4 bases; J trimming: 3 bases; junction bases outside the gene matches: 7. The CDR3 totals 14 residues. From germline, CDR1 is SGHRS and CDR2 YFSETQ. The CDR3 coding sequence is TGCGCCAGCAGCATCGGGACTACTTACTACGAGCAGTACTTC. This encodes CASSIGTTYYEQYF.

The chain carries TRBV6-4 and TRBJ1-1; no firm D call. V lost 3 bases and J lost 1, with 6 bases in between. CDR3 length equals 13 residues. From germline, CDR1 is MRHNA and CDR2 SNTAGT. The CDR3 sequence: CASSEGENTEAFF. CDR3 coding DNA: TGTGCCAGCAGTGAAGGAGAGAACACTGAAGCTTTCTTT.

The V call is TRBV11-2, the J call TRBJ2-7; TRBD2 matches at 7 bases. V trimming: 0 bases; J trimming: 5 bases; junction bases outside the gene matches: 4. Germline V gene lookup returns CDR1 SGHAT and CDR2 FQNNGV. There are 14 residues in the CDR3. The CDR3 is CASSLDHGGDEQYF. Here the CDR3 DNA reads TGTGCCAGCAGCTTAGATCATGGGGGGGACGAGCAGTACTTC. Based on the CDR3 plus reference TRBV11-2 and TRBJ2-7, the full variable domain is EAGVAQSPRYKIIEKRQSVAFWCNPISGHATLYWYQQILGQGPKLLIQFQNNGVVDDSQLPKDRFSAERLKGVDSTLKIQPAKLEDSAVYLCASSLDHGGDEQYFGPGTRLTVT.

The J gene is TRBJ2-7, the V gene TRBV5-4; 8 nucleotides agree with TRBD2. Unmatched junction bases numbered 6, after V lost 7 bases and J lost 3 bases. This CDR3 spans 13 amino acids. CDR1 is SGHNT and CDR2 is YYREEE in the germline V gene (reference sequence). This CDR3 reads CASGFSGGYEQYF. The CDR3 coding sequence is TGTGCCAGCGGTTTCAGCGGGGGCTACGAGCAGTACTTC.

The genes are TRBV15 and TRBJ2-3; D gene uncertain. CDR3 length: 13 amino acids. Trimming left V 0 bases short and J 2 bases short, with 3 bases between. CDR1 is LNHNV and CDR2 is YYDKDF in the germline V gene (reference sequence). The CDR3 loop is CATSRESTDTQYF. The CDR3 coding sequence is TGTGCCACCAGCAGAGAATCCACAGATACGCAGTATTTT.

This sequence joins TRBV2 and TRBJ1-2; 8 positions match TRBD1. Trimming cost V 6 bases and J 3 bases; bases outside gene matches: 0. The CDR3 consists of 12 residues. Germline lookup yields CDR1 SNHLY and CDR2 FYNNEI. Here the CDR3 reads CASRGQDYGYTF. DNA of the CDR3: TGTGCCAGCAGGGGACAGGACTATGGCTACACCTTC.

The chain uses TRBV28 and TRBJ1-5; D is possibly TRBD1 (5 bases). The CDR3 extends over 15 amino acids. Germline values: CDR1 MDHEN, CDR2 SYDVKM. V was shortened by 6 bases and J by 0 bases, with 12 bases between the two germline ends. CDR3 in DNA: TGTGCCAGCAGCCCAACAGGAACTAGCAATCAGCCCCAGCATTTT. This translates into CASSPTGTSNQPQHF.

The V gene is TRBV7-9, the J gene TRBJ1-1; 8 positions match TRBD1. The CDR3 spans 12 residues. Germline lookup yields CDR1 SEHNR and CDR2 FQNEAQ (reference sequence). The V gene end was trimmed by 5 bases and the J gene end by 8 bases; junction bases not matched to a gene: 4. The CDR3 loop reads CASSLGQGEAFF. CDR3 DNA: TGTGCCAGCAGCCTCGGACAGGGAGAAGCTTTCTTT.

The chain is built from TRBV6-1 and TRBJ1-4; D perhaps matches TRBD1 (5 bases). V lost 6 bases and J lost 10, with 15 bases in between. Germline V gene sequence: CDR1 MNHNS, CDR2 SASEGT. The CDR3 sequence is 13 residues long. Written as DNA, the CDR3 is TGTGCCAGCAGCACCCCCCCCCAGGGAAAACTGTTTTTT. Translation: CASSTPPQGKLFF.

The chain joins TRBV15 to TRBJ2-7; tentatively, D is TRBD2 (5 bases). V lost 3 bases and J 2 bases, leaving 8 bases between the germline ends. CDR3 size: 13 residues. The germline gives CDR1 LNHNV, CDR2 YYDKDF (reference sequence). The CDR3 region has the DNA TGTGCCACCAGCAGCCCCGGGACCTACGAGCAGTACTTC. Translation gives CATSSPGTYEQYF. Drawing the rest from reference TRBV15 and TRBJ2-7, the complete variable domain is DAMVIQNPRYQVTQFGKPVTLSCSQTLNHNVMYWYQQKSSQAPKLLFHYYDKDFNNEADTPDNFQSRRPNTSFCFLDIRSPGLGDTAMYLCATSSPGTYEQYFGPGTRLTVT.

Turning to this clone: The sample contains more than one DNA sequence encoding this CDR3. This rearrangement joins TRBV7-3 to TRBJ2-5; D is perhaps TRBD1 or TRBD2 (5 bases each). The V and J ends lost 1 base and 5 bases respectively, with 11 bases between them. CDR1 is SGHTA and CDR2 is FQGTGA in the germline V gene. The CDR3 loop spans 14 amino acids. CDR3 amino acids: CASSLRGDGETQYF. CDR3 nucleotides: TGTGCCAGCAGCTTAAGAGGGGATGGGGAGACCCAGTACTTC.

V is TRBV19 and J is TRBJ2-1; D uncertain. The CDR3 covers 15 residues. V shed 6 bases and J shed 0 bases, with 12 bases lying between them. CDR1 is LNHDA, CDR2 SQIVND, per germline (reference sequence). CDR3 nucleotide sequence: TGTGCCAGTAGCGTGGGCCCCAGCTCCTACAATGAGCAGTTCTTC. Residues: CASSVGPSSYNEQFF.

J is TRBJ2-2 and V is TRBV5-6; D remains unclear. In germline, CDR1 is SGHDT, CDR2 YYEEEE. The CDR3 totals 14 residues. Trimming removed 7 bases at V and 1 base at J, with 11 bases between. CDR3 sequence: CASGIGENTGELFF. In DNA form, the CDR3 reads TGTGCCAGCGGGATCGGAGAGAACACCGGGGAGCTGTTTTTT.

This clone showed up just a few times. The chain recombines TRBV11-3 with TRBJ1-4; the match to TRBD1 covers 8 bases. This CDR3 contains 14 residues. Germline loops: CDR1 SGHNT, CDR2 YENEEA. V trimming: 5 bases; J trimming: 4 bases; junction bases outside the gene matches: 3. The CDR3 loop is CASSPGGHNEKLFF. The CDR3 DNA reads as TGTGCCAGCAGCCCAGGGGGCCATAATGAAAAACTGTTTTTT.

The V and J genes are TRBV5-1 and TRBJ1-1, with D uncertain. This CDR3 contains 12 residues. Germline CDR1 is SGHRS and CDR2 is YFSETQ. Deletions cut 4 bases from V and 4 bases from J, with 8 bases between. CDR3 sequence: CASSPGSTEAFF. CDR3 bases: TGCGCCAGCAGCCCGGGGTCCACTGAAGCTTTCTTT.

Details on this clone: The junction does not match germline at one end; this may be a read error. The gene calls are TRBV2 and TRBJ2-3; a weak D match, TRBD1 (6 bases). The CDR3 runs 8 residues. Germline V lookup: CDR1 SNHLY, CDR2 FYNNEI. The DNA for the CDR3 is TGTGCCGACGGAAGGGGGAATTTT. It is translated as CADGRGNF.

This sequence joins TRBV7-6 and TRBJ2-2, with 7 bases lining up with TRBD1. The germline gives CDR1 SGHVS, CDR2 FNYEAQ. With 6 bases clipped from V and 6 bases from J, the junction kept 13 bases outside the gene matches. This CDR3 region has 16 residues. The DNA for the CDR3 is TGTGCCAGCAGTCGAGTCGGACAGGATATGGCCGGGGAGCTGTTTTTT. It encodes CASSRVGQDMAGELFF.

A single count supports this clone. This chain connects TRBV4-1 to TRBJ2-7, with 7 positions matching TRBD1. Per germline, CDR1 MGHRA and CDR2 YSYEKL. This CDR3 contains 17 residues. Trimming took 4 bases from V and 3 from J; bases not matched to a gene: 15. CDR3 loop: CASSRLQRQGKGYEQYF. In nucleotides, the CDR3 is TGCGCCAGCAGCCGCCTACAGAGACAGGGAAAAGGCTACGAGCAGTACTTC.

The chain carries TRBV29-1 and TRBJ1-2, with D perhaps TRBD1 (5 bases). V lost 6 bases to trimming and J lost 8 bases, with 22 bases between them. This CDR3 spans 14 amino acids. CDR1 and CDR2 from the germline V gene are SQVTM and ANQGSEA. Written as DNA, the CDR3 is TGCAGCGTAGAACAGGACGGATTTTTAGTCGGCTACACCTTC. The encoded protein is CSVEQDGFLVGYTF.

The chain carries TRBV9 and TRBJ2-1; perhaps TRBD2 as D (6 bases). The CDR3 is made up of 16 amino acids. Germline CDR1 is SGDLS and CDR2 is YYNGEE. Deletions cut 2 bases from V and 0 bases from J, with 12 bases between. Here the CDR3 DNA reads TGTGCCAGCAGCGTTGTGGTTAGCGGCTCCTACAATGAGCAGTTCTTC. Encoded protein: CASSVVVSGSYNEQFF.

The rearrangement links TRBV19 to TRBJ2-7; D gene uncertain. V was shortened by 5 bases and J by 0 bases, with 14 bases between the two germline ends. This CDR3 has 15 amino acids. In germline, CDR1 is LNHDA, CDR2 SQIVND (reference sequence). The CDR3 nucleotides are TGTGCCAGTAGTTTCAAATATGGGGTCTCCTACGAGCAGTACTTC. This translates into CASSFKYGVSYEQYF.

The chain joins TRBV5-5 to TRBJ2-1; possible D gene TRBD2, 5 bases. Germline values: CDR1 SGHKS, CDR2 YYEKEE (reference sequence). The length of the CDR3 is 19 residues. V dropped 4 bases and J dropped 5 bases, with 28 bases sitting between them. CDR3 in amino acids: CASSRDTRPPFSGNNEQFF. The CDR3 DNA sequence: TGTGCCAGCAGCCGTGACACAAGGCCCCCTTTTTCCGGGAACAATGAGCAGTTCTTC.